The present T cell receptor beta chain was sequenced within a study of T-cell memory formation after mild COVID-19 (dated by TCRdb to the early 2020s). Some background on the complete study: TCR sequence clusters from the two donors were found to be largely donor specific. Two young, previously healthy adult volunteers, one female and one male, were included in the cohort. Longitudinal TCRalpha and TCRbeta repertoire sequencing tracked T-cell clones expanding and contracting after mild COVID-19 in a couple of donors. Broad study findings and their caveats: Balanced CD4/CD8 phenotypes were observed for clones contracting from day 15 to 85, whereas a bias towards CD4+ was observed for a second wave of clones expanding from day 15 to 37. Whether the second-wave clones peaking on day 37 were SARS-CoV-2 specific was not confirmed. Only two mild cases were covered by the study, and larger cohorts that include severe cases with pre-infection samples were considered necessary. Contracting CD4+ clones turned up mainly in the CM and EM memory subsets, whereas EMRA was where CD8+ clones were enriched. The detection of some responding clones in pre-infection memory suggests that pre-existing cross-reactive memory T cells joined the SARS-CoV-2 response.

In this sample, this clonotype turned up a few times. Its antigen is currently not known. Per-nucleotide qualities are absent, and no much larger clonotype sits a single base away. PBMCs were isolated by Ficoll-Paque density gradient centrifugation. Taken from the germline V gene, the CDR1 and CDR2 loops are SGHTA and FQGNSA. The CDR3 has 14 amino acids, counting the end cysteine and phenylalanine. The kept DNA is CDR3 alone, 42 bases in frame from the first base. V is cut by 1 base and J by 6 bases, and the space between the germline ends is 10 bases. Sequencing relied on an Illumina NovaSeq 6000. cDNA libraries for TCRalpha and TCRbeta were prepared by 5'RACE using constant-segment primers, with sample barcodes and unique molecular identifiers added. RNA was extracted from every sample with Trizol reagent. Library amplification was performed in two PCR steps, and a second sample barcode and Illumina TruSeq adapters were introduced in the second step. Sequencing of libraries was performed on an Illumina NovaSeq with 2 x 150 bp paired-end reads. The paper's data handling went like this. Reads were demultiplexed and collapsed into UMI-guided consensus sequences with migec v1.2.7. Using mixcr v2.1.11, UMI consensuses were aligned to TRA and TRB V and J templates and then assembled into clonotypes. A clonotype was counted as expanded or contracted only if both edgeR and NoisET called the change significant, with noise models trained on biological replicates. For edgeR calls, a false discovery rate-adjusted p below 0.01 and a log2 fold-change threshold of 1 were applied. As an exploratory analysis of dynamics, max-normalized trajectories of the 1000 most abundant clonotypes were examined by PCA with hierarchical clustering. The CD4 or CD8 phenotype of responding clones was assigned using the separately sequenced CD4+ and CD8+ repertoires. The public reads were quality trimmed at Q25 with fastp and then assembled into clones with MiXCR by TCRdb, keeping productive beta chains. Under each unique CDR3 protein, matching rows form one entry showing the most common genes and DNA. TCRdb, not the original authors, processed these V and J calls. Present in this sample are 250,000 to 350,000 distinct CDR3 sequences, about 16% of which were seen just once. The ten most abundant clones make up roughly 25% of the sample.

The sequence derives from a man in his late teens or twenties who had mild COVID-19 (a few samples of this study predate the infection). The sample titles of this study are shuffled in the database, so cell type and time point are left out; the donor was told from shared clones. In this chain, TRBV7-2 is recombined with TRBJ2-1; the D gene is not confidently resolved. The material sequenced was PBMCs or a T cell subset sorted from them (not recorded which). The CDR3 loop reads CASSLGVLVNEQFF. The sequence in DNA is TGTGCCAGCAGCTTAGGGGTCTTGGTCAATGAGCAGTTCTTC.